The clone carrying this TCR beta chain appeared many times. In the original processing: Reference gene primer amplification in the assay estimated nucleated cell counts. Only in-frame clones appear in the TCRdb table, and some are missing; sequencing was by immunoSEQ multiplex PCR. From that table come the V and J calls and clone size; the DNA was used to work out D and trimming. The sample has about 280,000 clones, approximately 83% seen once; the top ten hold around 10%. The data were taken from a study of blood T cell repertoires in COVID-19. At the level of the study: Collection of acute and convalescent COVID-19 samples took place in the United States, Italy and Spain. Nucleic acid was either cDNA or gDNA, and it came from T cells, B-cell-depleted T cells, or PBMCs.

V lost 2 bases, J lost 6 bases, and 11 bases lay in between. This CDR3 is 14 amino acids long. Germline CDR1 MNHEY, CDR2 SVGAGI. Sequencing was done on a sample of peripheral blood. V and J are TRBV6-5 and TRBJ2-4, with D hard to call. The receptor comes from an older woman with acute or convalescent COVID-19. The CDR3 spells CASSYNGPGNIQYF. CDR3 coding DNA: TGTGCCAGCAGTTACAATGGCCCGGGAAACATTCAGTACTTC.